This entry concerns a single T cell receptor (beta chain). Antigen specificity is unknown. This may arise from a read error, as a much more abundant clone is one base away. The CDR3 totals 15 residues. CDR1 LGHDT and CDR2 YNNKEL come from the germline V gene (reference sequence). RNA transcripts provided the source from which TCR beta CDR3 regions were amplified. A first-round RT-PCR of the TCR CDR3 used the HTBI primer set. TCRdb itself ran the multiplex PCR reads through MiXCR, one entry per CDR3 protein. The table has about 58,000 distinct CDR3 sequences, roughly 52% seen once. Enrolled ophthalmopathy patients presented with a Clinical Activity Score of at least 3, a NOSPECS grade of at least 4, and disease duration under 3 months. This sample was included in a study of T cells in Graves' hyperthyroidism and ophthalmopathy. Study-level results: Most thyroid clonotypes with frequency above 0.001 were detected in blood.

This sequence joins TRBV3-1 and TRBJ2-5, with D possibly TRBD2 on 7 matching bases. The TCR comes from a woman aged 30 to 39 with Graves' ophthalmopathy. Specimen: blood. The CDR3 region has the DNA TGTGCCAGCAGCAAGCAGGGGAGGGGCCAAGGGACCCAGTACTTC. Translation gives CASSKQGRGQGTQYF.